This section outlines one TCR beta chain sequence together with its context. Its antigen is not known. The V gene's germline CDR1 is SGHRS and CDR2 YFSETQ. The CDR3 covers 16 residues. The V end lost 4 bases, the J end lost 3 bases, and 19 bases lay between the germline ends. Researchers ran the assay at a deep level. Repertoires were generated with immunoSEQ multiplex PCR, while TCRdb's copy carries only in-frame clones and drops some. The data contain around 2.5 million clones, 80% to 95% of them singletons. This sample stems from a study of shared clonotypes between healthy human individuals. Study conclusions and caveats: Naive subsets typically showed greater estimated richness than memory subsets.

The receptor was isolated from a man younger than 35 in good health. Some clones in this sample may be carry-over from other donors' samples. Material: naive CD4+ T cells from PBMCs. Subset of the sample: CD45RA+ positively selected. The chain joins TRBV5-1 to TRBJ1-1; no reliable D call. Here the CDR3 reads CASSHWETSRDTEAFF. The CDR3 DNA reads as TGCGCCAGCAGCCACTGGGAAACCTCGCGGGACACTGAAGCTTTCTTT. Looking up the rest from reference TRBV5-1 and TRBJ1-1 gives the full variable domain: KAGVTQTPRYLIKTRGQQVTLSCSPISGHRSVSWYQQTPGQGLQFLFEYFSETQRNKGNFPGRFSGRQFSNSRSEMNVSTLELGDSALYLCASSHWETSRDTEAFFGQGTRLTVV.